This T cell receptor (beta chain) was recovered during a study of control samples from healthy donors and cancer patients. The germline V gene has CDR1 KGHDR and CDR2 SFDVKD. V was pared by 4 bases and J by 0 bases, with 11 bases between. The CDR3 totals 16 residues. The table came from immunoSEQ multiplex PCR; TCRdb's copy has only in-frame clones and leaves some out. The sample records 70,000 to 75,000 clones, 94% being singletons. Sequencing was carried out using blood. The chain combines TRBV24-1 with TRBJ2-2; maybe TRBD2 (5 bases). The sequence was collected from a woman in her twenties or thirties in good health. In DNA, the CDR3 is TGTGCCACCAGTGACAAAGACTACGCGAACACCGGGGAGCTGTTTTTT. This encodes CATSDKDYANTGELFF.